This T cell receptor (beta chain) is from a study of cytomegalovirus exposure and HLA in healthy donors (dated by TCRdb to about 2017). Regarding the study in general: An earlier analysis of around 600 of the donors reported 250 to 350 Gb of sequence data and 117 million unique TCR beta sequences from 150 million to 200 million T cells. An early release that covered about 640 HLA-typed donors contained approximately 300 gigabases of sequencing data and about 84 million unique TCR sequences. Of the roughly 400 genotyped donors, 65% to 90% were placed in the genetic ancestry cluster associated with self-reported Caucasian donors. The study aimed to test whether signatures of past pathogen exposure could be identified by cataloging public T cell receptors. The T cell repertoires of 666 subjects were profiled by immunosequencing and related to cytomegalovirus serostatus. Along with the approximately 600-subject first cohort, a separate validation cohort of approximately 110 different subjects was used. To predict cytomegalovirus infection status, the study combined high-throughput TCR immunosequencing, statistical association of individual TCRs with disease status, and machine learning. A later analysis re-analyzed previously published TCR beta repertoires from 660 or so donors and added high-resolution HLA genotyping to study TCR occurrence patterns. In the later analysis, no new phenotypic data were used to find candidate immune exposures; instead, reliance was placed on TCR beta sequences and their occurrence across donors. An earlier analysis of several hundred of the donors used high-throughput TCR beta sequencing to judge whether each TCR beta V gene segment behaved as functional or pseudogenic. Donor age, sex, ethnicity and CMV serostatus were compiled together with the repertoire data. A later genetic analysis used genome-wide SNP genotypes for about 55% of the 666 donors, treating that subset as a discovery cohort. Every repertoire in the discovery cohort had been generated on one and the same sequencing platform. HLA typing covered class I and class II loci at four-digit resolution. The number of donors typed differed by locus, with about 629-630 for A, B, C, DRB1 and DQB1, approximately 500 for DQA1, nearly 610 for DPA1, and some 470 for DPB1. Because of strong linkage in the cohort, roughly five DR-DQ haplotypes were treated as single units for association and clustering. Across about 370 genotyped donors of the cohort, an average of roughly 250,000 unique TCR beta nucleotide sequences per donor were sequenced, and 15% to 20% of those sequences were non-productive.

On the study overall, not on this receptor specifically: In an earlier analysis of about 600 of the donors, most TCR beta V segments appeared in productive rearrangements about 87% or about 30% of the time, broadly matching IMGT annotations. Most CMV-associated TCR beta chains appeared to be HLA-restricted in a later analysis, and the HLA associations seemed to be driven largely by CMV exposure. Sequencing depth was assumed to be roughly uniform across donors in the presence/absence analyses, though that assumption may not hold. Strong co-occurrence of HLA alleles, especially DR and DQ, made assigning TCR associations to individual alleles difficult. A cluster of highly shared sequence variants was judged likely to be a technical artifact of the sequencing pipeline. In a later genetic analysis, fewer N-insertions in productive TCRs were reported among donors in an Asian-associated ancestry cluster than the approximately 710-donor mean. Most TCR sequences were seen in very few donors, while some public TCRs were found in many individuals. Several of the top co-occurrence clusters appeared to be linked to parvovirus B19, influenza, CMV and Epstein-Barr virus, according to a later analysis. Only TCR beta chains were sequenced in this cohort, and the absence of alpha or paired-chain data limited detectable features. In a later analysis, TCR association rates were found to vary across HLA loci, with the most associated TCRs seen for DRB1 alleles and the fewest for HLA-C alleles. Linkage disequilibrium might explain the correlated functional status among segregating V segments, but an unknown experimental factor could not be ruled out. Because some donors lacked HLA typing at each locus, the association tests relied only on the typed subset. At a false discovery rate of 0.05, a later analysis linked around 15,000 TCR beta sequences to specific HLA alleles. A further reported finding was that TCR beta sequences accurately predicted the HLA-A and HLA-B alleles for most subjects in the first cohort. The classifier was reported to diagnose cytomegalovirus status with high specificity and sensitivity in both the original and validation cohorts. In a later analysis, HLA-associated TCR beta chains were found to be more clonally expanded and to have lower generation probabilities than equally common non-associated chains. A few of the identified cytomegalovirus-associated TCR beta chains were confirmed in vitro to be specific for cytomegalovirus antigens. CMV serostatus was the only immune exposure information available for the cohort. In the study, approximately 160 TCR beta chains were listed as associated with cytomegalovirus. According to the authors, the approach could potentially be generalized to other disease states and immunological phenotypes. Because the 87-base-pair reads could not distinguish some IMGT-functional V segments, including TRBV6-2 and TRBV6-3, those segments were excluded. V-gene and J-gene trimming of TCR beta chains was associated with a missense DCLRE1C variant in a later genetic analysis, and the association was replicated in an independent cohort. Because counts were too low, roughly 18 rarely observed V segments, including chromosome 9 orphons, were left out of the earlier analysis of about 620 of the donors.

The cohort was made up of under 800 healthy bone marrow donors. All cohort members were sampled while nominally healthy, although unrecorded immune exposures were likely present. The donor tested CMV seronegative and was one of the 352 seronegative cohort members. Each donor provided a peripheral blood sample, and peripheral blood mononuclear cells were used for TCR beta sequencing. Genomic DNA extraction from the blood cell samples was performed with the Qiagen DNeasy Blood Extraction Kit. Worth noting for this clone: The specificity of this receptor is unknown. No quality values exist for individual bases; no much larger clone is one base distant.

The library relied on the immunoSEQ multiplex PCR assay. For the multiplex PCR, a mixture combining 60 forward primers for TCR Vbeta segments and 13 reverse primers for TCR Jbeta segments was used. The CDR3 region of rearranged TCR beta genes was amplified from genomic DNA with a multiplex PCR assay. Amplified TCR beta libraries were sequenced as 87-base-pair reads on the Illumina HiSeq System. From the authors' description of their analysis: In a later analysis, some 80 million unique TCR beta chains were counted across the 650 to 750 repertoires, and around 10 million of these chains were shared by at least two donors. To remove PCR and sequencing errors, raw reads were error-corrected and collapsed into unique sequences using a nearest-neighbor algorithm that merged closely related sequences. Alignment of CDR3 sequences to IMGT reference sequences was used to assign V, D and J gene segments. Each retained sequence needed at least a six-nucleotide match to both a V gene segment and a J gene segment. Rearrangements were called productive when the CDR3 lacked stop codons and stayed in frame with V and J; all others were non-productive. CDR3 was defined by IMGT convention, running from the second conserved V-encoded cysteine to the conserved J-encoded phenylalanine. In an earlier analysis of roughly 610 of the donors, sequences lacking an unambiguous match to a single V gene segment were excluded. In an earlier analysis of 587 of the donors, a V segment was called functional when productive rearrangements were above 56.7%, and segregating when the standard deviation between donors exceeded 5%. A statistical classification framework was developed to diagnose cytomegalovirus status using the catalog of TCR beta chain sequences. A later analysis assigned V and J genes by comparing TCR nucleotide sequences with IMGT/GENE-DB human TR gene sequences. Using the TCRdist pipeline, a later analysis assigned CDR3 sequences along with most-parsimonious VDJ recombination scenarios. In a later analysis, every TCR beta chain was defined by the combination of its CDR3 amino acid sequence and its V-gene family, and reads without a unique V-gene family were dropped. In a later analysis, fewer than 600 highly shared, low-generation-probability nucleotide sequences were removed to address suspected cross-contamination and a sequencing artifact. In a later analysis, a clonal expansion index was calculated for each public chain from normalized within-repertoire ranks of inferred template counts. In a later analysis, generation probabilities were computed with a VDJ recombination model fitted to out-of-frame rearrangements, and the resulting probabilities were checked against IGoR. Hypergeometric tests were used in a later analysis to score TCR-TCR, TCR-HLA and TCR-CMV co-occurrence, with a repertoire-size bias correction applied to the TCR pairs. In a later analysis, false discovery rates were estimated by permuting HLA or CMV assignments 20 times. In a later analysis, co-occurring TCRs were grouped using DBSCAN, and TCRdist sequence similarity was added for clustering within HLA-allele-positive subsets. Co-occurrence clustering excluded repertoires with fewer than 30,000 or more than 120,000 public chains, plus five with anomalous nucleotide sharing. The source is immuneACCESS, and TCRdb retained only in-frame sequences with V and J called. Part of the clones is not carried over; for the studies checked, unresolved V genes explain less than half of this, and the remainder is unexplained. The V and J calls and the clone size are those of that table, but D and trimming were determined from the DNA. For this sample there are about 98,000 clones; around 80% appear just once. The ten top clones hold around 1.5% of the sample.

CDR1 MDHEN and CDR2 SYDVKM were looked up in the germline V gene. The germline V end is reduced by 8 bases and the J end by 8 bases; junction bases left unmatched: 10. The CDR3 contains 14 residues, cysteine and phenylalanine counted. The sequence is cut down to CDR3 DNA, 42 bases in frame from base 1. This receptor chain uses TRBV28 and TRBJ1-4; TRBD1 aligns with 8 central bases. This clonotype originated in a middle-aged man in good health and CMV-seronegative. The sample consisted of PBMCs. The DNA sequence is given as TGTGCCAGCGGGATCGGACAGGGCGGCGAAAAACTGTTTTTT. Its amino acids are CASGIGQGGEKLFF.